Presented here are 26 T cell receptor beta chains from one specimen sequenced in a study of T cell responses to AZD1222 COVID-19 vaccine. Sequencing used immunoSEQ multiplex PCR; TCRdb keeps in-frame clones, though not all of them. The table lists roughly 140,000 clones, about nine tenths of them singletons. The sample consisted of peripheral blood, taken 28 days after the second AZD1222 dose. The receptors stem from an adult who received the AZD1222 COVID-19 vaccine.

The CDR3 loop is CASSVRATDTEAFF. CDR3 sequence (DNA): TGTGCCAGCAGCGTAAGAGCTACGGACACTGAAGCTTTCTTT. The J gene is TRBJ1-1, the V gene TRBV9; D unresolved. Germline V gene data show CDR1 as SGDLS and CDR2 as YYNGEE. The CDR3 has 14 amino acids. The V gene lost 1 base and the J gene lost 3 bases, with 10 bases spanning the gap.

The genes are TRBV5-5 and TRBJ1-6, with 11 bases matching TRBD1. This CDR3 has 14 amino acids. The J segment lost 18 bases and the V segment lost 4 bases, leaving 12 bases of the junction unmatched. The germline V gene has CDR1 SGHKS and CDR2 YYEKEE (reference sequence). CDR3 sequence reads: CASSPWTGQGVGHF. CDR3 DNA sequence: TGTGCCAGCAGCCCATGGACGGGACAGGGGGTTGGCCACTTT.

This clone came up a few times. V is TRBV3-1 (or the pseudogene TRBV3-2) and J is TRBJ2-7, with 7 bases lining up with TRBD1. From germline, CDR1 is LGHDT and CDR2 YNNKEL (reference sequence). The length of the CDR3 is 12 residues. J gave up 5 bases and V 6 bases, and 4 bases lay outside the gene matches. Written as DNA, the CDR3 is TGTGCCAGCAGACAGGGGACAGACGAGCAGTACTTC. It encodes CASRQGTDEQYF.

The DNA of the CDR3 is TGTGCCAGCAGCCAAGGGTGGACCTCGGCAGGGGAGCAGTTCTTC. Translated, it gives CASSQGWTSAGEQFF. This chain uses TRBV3-1 (or the pseudogene TRBV3-2) with TRBJ2-1, with a tentative D call TRBD1 (5 bases). This CDR3 has 15 residues. Looked up from germline, CDR1 is LGHDT and CDR2 is YNNKEL (reference sequence). The germline V and J ends were trimmed by 1 base and 10 bases, with 17 bases remaining between them.

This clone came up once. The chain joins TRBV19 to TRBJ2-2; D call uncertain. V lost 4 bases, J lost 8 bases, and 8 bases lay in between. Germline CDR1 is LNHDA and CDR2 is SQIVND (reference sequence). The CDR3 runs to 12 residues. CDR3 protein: CASSTSGGELFF. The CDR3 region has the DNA TGTGCCAGTAGTACGTCAGGAGGGGAGCTGTTTTTT.

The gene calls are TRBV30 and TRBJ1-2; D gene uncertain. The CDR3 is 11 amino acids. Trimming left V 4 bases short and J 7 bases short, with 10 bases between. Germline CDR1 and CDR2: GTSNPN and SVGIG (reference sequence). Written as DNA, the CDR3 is TGTGCCTGGAACTCGGATAGTGGCTACACCTTC. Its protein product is CAWNSDSGYTF.

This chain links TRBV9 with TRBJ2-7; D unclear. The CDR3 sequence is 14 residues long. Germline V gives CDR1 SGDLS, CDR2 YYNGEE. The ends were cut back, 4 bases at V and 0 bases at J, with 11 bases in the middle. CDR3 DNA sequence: TGTGCCAGCAGCACCGGACCTAGCTCCTACGAGCAGTACTTC. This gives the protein CASSTGPSSYEQYF.

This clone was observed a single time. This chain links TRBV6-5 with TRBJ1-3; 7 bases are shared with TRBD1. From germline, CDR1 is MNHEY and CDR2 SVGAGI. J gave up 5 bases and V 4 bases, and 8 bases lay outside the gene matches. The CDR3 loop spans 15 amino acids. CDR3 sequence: CASSFDRDNRNTIYF. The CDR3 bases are TGTGCCAGCAGTTTCGACAGGGACAATCGAAACACCATATATTTT.

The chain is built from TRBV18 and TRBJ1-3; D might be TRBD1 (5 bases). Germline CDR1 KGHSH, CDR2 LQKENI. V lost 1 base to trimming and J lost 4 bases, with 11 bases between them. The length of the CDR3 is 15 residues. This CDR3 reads CASSPRGAGGNTIYF. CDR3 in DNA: TGTGCCAGCTCACCACGGGGCGCAGGAGGAAACACCATATATTTT.

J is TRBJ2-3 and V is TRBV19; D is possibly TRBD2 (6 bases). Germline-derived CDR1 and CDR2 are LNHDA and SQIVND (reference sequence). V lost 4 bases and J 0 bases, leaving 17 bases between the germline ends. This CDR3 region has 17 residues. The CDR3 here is CASSTLAPFSSTDTQYF. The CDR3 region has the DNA TGTGCCAGTAGTACCCTAGCGCCATTTTCTAGCACAGATACGCAGTATTTT.

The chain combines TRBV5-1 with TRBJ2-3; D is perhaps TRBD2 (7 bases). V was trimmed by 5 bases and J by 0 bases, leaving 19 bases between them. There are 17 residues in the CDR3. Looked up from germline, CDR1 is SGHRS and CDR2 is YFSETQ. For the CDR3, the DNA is TGCGCCAGCAGTTTGCCACAGGGCGGGGGAAGCACAGATACGCAGTATTTT. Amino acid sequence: CASSLPQGGGSTDTQYF.

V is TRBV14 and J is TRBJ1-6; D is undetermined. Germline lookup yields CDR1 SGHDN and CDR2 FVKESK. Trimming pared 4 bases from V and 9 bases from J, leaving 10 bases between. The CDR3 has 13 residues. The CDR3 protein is CASSRDLGSPLHF. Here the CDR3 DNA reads TGTGCCAGCAGCCGCGACCTGGGTTCACCCCTCCACTTT.

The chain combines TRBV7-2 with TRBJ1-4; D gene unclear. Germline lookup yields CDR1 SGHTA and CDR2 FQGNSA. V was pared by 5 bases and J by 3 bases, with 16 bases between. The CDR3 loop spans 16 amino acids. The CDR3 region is CASSPPSTASNEKLFF. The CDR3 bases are TGTGCCAGCAGCCCCCCCTCGACGGCTTCTAATGAAAAACTGTTTTTT.

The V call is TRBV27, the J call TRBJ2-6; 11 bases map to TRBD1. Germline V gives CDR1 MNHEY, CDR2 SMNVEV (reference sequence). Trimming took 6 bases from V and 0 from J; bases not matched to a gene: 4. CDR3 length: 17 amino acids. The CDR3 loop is CASSKGTGGSGANVLTF. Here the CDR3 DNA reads TGTGCCAGCAGCAAAGGGACAGGGGGCTCTGGGGCCAACGTCCTGACTTTC.

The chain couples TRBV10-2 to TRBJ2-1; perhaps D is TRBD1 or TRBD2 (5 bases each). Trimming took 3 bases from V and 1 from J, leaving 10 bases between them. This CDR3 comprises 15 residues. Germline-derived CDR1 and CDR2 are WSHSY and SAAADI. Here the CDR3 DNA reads TGCGCCAGCAGTGATGGGGGTACGTCCTACAATGAGCAGTTCTTC. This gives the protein CASSDGGTSYNEQFF.

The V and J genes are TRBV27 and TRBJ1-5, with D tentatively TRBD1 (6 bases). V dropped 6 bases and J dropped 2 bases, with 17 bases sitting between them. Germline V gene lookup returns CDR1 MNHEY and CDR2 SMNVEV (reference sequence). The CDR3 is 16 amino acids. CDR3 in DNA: TGTGCCAGCAGCGGTGTAGGGGGGCGCGGCAATCAGCCCCAGCATTTT. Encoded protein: CASSGVGGRGNQPQHF.

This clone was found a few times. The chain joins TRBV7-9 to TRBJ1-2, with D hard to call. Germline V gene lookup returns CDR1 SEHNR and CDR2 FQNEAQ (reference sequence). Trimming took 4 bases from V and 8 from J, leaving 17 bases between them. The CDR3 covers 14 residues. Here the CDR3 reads CASSSGLLKGGYTF. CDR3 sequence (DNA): TGTGCCAGCAGCTCGGGCCTCCTAAAAGGGGGCTACACCTTC.

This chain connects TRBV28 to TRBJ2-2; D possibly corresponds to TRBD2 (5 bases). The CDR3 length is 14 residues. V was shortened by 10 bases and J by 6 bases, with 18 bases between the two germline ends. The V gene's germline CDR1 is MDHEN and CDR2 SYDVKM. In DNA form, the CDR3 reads TGTGCCACGGGGAGTTCGGCCCCGGCCGGGGAGCTGTTTTTT. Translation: CATGSSAPAGELFF.

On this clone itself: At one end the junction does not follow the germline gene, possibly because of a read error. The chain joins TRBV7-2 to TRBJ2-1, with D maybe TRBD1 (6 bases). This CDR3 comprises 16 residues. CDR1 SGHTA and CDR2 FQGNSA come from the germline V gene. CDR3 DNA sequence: TGTGCCAGCAGCCTAGCCGGCGGACAGCCCTACAATGAGCAGTTCTTC. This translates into CASSLAGGQPYNEQFF.

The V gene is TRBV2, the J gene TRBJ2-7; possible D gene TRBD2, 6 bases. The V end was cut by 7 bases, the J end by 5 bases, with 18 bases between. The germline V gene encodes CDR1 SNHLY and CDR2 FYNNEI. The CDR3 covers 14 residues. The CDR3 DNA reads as TGTGCCAGCATCTTGGGACTCGGAGGGGACGAGCAGTACGTC. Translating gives CASILGLGGDEQYV.

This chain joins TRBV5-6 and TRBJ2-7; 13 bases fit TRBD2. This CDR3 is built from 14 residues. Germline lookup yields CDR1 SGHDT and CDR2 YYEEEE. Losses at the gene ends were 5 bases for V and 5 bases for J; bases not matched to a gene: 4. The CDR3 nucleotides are TGTGCCAGCAGTTCCGGACTAGCGGGAGACGAGCAGTACTTC. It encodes CASSSGLAGDEQYF.

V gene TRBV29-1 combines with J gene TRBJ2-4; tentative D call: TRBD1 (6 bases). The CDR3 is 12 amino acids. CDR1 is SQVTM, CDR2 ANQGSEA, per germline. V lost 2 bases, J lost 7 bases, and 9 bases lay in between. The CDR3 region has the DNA TGCAGCGTTGAATGGGACAAGAACATTCAGTACTTC. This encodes CSVEWDKNIQYF.

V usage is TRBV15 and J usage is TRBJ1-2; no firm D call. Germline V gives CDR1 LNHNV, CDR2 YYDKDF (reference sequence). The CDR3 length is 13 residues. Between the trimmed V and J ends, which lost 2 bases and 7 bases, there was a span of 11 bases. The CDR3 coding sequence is TGTGCCACCAGCAGACCTCCCTCGGGTGGCTACACCTTC. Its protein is CATSRPPSGGYTF.

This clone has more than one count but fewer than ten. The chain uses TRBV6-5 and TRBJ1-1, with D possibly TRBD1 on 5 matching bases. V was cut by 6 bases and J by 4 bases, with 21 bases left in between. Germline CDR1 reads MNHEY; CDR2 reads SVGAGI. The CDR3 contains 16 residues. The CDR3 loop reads CASSYTPPGRGTEAFF. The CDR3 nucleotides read TGTGCCAGCAGCTACACACCACCGGGACGTGGCACTGAAGCTTTCTTT.

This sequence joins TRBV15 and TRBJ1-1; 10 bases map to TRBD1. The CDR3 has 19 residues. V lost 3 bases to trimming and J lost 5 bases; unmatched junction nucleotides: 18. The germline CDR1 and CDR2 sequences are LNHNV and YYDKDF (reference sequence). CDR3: CATSRGLPGQGSGKTEAFF. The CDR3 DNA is TGTGCCACCAGCAGGGGTCTACCGGGACAGGGGTCAGGAAAGACTGAAGCTTTCTTT.

The CDR3 DNA sequence: TGTGCCTGGTATCTGGGGGGAAACACCATATATTTT. Its protein is CAWYLGGNTIYF. The V call is TRBV30, the J call TRBJ1-3; D is unresolved. In germline, CDR1 is GTSNPN, CDR2 SVGIG (reference sequence). There are 12 residues in the CDR3. Between the trimmed V and J ends, which lost 5 bases and 4 bases, there was a span of 9 bases.